The sequence of this T cell receptor (beta chain) was determined in a study of early T cells in non-severe SARS-CoV-2 infection. The overall study: Unsorted whole blood bulk RNA was sequenced, with unpaired chains. Study results and caveats: VDJdb matching, biased toward anti-spike CD8 responses, missed private and CD4 specificities.

The CDR3 has 14 residues. The V gene lost 2 bases and the J gene lost 5 bases, with 10 bases spanning the gap. Germline V gene data show CDR1 as SGHAT and CDR2 as FQNNGV. Remarks on this clonotype: What it binds is not known.

Individual cDNA molecules each received unique molecular identifiers attached to them. One entry per CDR3 protein results from TCRdb running MiXCR on the 5' RACE reads. The table has around 65,000 distinct CDR3 sequences, roughly 13% seen once. The J gene is TRBJ2-1, the V gene TRBV11-2; no firm D call. The source was whole blood, collected at baseline. This sequence was found in an adult who was a healthcare worker with PCR-confirmed SARS-CoV-2 infection or an uninfected control (not recorded which). DNA for the CDR3: TGTGCCAGCAGCTTAATGGCCAGCCACAATGAGCAGTTCTTC. Translated, it gives CASSLMASHNEQFF.